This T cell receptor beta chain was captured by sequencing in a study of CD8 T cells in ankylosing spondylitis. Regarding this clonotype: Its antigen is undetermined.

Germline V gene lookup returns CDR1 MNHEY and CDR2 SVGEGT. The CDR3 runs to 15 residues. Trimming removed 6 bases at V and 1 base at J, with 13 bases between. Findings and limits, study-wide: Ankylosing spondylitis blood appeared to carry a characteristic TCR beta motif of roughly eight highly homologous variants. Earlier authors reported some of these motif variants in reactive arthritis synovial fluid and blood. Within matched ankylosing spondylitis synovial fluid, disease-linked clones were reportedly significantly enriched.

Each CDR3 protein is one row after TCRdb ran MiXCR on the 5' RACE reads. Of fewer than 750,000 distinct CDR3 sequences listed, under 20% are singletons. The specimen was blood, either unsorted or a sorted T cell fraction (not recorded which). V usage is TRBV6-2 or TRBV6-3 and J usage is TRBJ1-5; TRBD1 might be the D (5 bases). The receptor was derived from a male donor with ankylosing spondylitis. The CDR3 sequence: CASSYGQSSNQPQHF. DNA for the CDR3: TGTGCCAGCAGCTATGGACAATCGAGCAATCAGCCCCAGCATTTT.